The T cell receptor (beta chain) under discussion was sequenced for a study of shared clonotypes between healthy human individuals. Splitting of CD4+ cells produced CD45RA+ naive and CD45RA-negative memory subsets. Method: immunoSEQ multiplex PCR; TCRdb's copy keeps in-frame clones and lacks some. Here the sample spans under 2,500,000 clones, 95% being singletons. The CDR3 is 16 amino acids. CDR1 is SGHAT and CDR2 is FQNNGV in the germline V gene. V was pared by 1 base and J by 0 bases, with 11 bases between. The source material was naive CD4+ T cells sorted from blood. The subset denotes: CD45RA+ positively selected. The source of this sequence is a man aged 18 to 35 in good health. V is TRBV11-2 and J is TRBJ2-3; D is unresolved. CDR3 loop: CASSLGGKTSTDTQYF. The CDR3 bases are TGTGCCAGCAGCTTAGGGGGAAAAACGAGCACAGATACGCAGTATTTT.